A single sample is the source of the 16 T cell receptor beta chains below, sequenced in a study of T cells in Graves' hyperthyroidism and ophthalmopathy. TCR beta CDR3 regions were amplified from RNA transcripts. During a first-round RT-PCR of the TCR CDR3, the HTBI primer set was used. Each CDR3 protein gets one entry after TCRdb re-called the multiplex PCR reads with MiXCR. The sample records about 350,000 distinct CDR3 sequences, about a sixth being singletons. Sequenced sample: blood. Source of these receptors: a woman younger than 45 with Graves' hyperthyroidism that later progressed to Graves' ophthalmopathy.

Notes on this clonotype: Given a much more abundant clone one base away, this may be a read error. The chain joins TRBV27 to TRBJ2-2; no clear D. Germline CDR1 and CDR2: MNHEY and SMNVEV (reference sequence). CDR3 length: 13 amino acids. Trimming shortened V by 5 bases and J by 4 bases, and 8 bases separated the two germline ends. CDR3 amino acids: CASSESVTGELFF. Here the CDR3 DNA reads TGTGCCAGCAGTGAGTCGGTCACCGGGGAGCTGTTTTTT.

The V and J genes are TRBV5-6 and TRBJ1-3, with 7 nucleotides matching TRBD1. V trimming: 1 base; J trimming: 4 bases; junction bases outside the gene matches: 2. Germline CDR1 SGHDT, CDR2 YYEEEE. This CDR3 spans 14 amino acids. CDR3 DNA: TGTGCCAGCAGCTTGCCGGGACAGGGAAACACCATATATTTT. Its translation: CASSLPGQGNTIYF.

This clonotype was seen ten or more times. This chain uses TRBV28 with TRBJ1-1; D gene ambiguous. This CDR3 has 14 residues. V lost 6 bases, J lost 5 bases, and 16 bases lay in between. Germline V gene sequence: CDR1 MDHEN, CDR2 SYDVKM. The CDR3 sequence: CASSMVMSWTEAFF. The CDR3 bases are TGTGCCAGCAGCATGGTCATGAGTTGGACTGAAGCTTTCTTT.

A word on this clonotype: A much larger clone lies one base from this, so it may be a read error. The chain couples TRBV7-9 to TRBJ2-2, with D possibly matching TRBD2 (5 bases). The CDR3 is 13 amino acids. Germline loops: CDR1 SEHNR, CDR2 FQNEAQ (reference sequence). The CDR3 sequence is CASSFAWSGELSF. In DNA, the CDR3 is TGTGCCAGCAGCTTTGCGTGGTCCGGGGAGCTGTCTTTT.

The gene calls are TRBV27 and TRBJ2-7, with TRBD1 matching over 7 bases. Trimming at V came to 6 bases and at J to 5 bases, leaving 10 bases not matched to a gene. The V gene's germline CDR1 is MNHEY and CDR2 SMNVEV (reference sequence). This CDR3 is built from 14 residues. CDR3 bases: TGTGCCAGCAGCCGCGCGACAGGGTCAAACGAGCAGTACTTC. Its translation: CASSRATGSNEQYF.

The chain employs TRBV11-2 and TRBJ2-5; possible D gene TRBD1, 5 bases. Trimming shortened V by 5 bases and J by 2 bases, and 15 bases separated the two germline ends. CDR1 and CDR2 from the germline V gene are SGHAT and FQNNGV. The CDR3 totals 15 residues. CDR3 sequence: CASSPLDSLQETQYF. CDR3 sequence (DNA): TGTGCCAGCAGCCCGCTCGACAGCCTTCAAGAGACCCAGTACTTC.

This clonotype has a count of ten or more. V is TRBV19 and J is TRBJ2-3; D unclear. The germline CDR1 and CDR2 sequences are LNHDA and SQIVND (reference sequence). V dropped 3 bases and J dropped 2 bases, with 12 bases sitting between them. The CDR3 extends over 15 amino acids. CDR3 residues: CASSMLSQSTDTQYF. Written as DNA, the CDR3 is TGTGCCAGTAGTATGCTGTCTCAGTCCACAGATACGCAGTATTTT.

V usage is TRBV3-1 and J usage is TRBJ1-1; D is possibly TRBD1 (6 bases). CDR3 size: 15 residues. Trimming took 0 bases from V and 0 from J, leaving 8 bases between them. Germline CDR1 LGHDT, CDR2 YNNKEL (reference sequence). The CDR3 nucleotides are TGTGCCAGCAGCCAAGATTACAGGGTGAACACTGAAGCTTTCTTT. It translates to CASSQDYRVNTEAFF.

A few counts support this clonotype. The genes are TRBV20-1 and TRBJ2-2; D possibly corresponds to TRBD1 (6 bases). V was trimmed by 0 bases and J by 7 bases, leaving 15 bases between them. The CDR3 totals 15 residues. Germline CDR1 DFQATT, CDR2 SNEGSKA (reference sequence). CDR3 sequence reads: CSARDYRDPVGELFF. Written as DNA, the CDR3 is TGCAGTGCTAGAGATTACAGGGATCCGGTCGGGGAGCTGTTTTTT.

The chain has TRBV3-1 and TRBJ2-7; 7 nucleotides agree with TRBD2. There are 15 residues in the CDR3. V was pared by 1 base and J by 6 bases, with 9 bases of the junction left unmatched. Germline lookup yields CDR1 LGHDT and CDR2 YNNKEL (reference sequence). CDR3 sequence: CASSQGSGGVGEQYF. DNA of the CDR3: TGTGCCAGCAGCCAAGGCTCGGGGGGTGTTGGCGAGCAGTACTTC.

In this sample, this clonotype turned up many times. V gene TRBV12-3 or TRBV12-4 combines with J gene TRBJ2-5; 7 nucleotides agree with TRBD1. V shed 10 bases, J shed 5 bases, and the junction held 4 bases outside the gene matches. CDR3 length: 11 amino acids. CDR3 sequence (DNA): TGTGCCACCAGACAGGGCGAGACCCAGTACTTC. This sequence encodes CATRQGETQYF.

This clonotype was found many times. V gene TRBV5-1 combines with J gene TRBJ2-5, with 7 bases lining up with TRBD2. The germline gives CDR1 SGHRS, CDR2 YFSETQ. V trimming: 0 bases; J trimming: 1 base; junction bases outside the gene matches: 3. There are 15 residues in the CDR3. In DNA form, the CDR3 reads TGCGCCAGCAGCTTGGGCGGGGGTTCCCAAGAGACCCAGTACTTC. This encodes CASSLGGGSQETQYF.

This clonotype occurred many times. The chain uses TRBV7-9 and TRBJ1-2; D not certain. This CDR3 has 13 residues. The ends were cut back, 5 bases at V and 6 bases at J, with 13 bases in the middle. CDR1 and CDR2 (germline): SEHNR, FQNEAQ (reference sequence). The DNA of the CDR3 is TGTGCCAGCAGCGACCAACCCAGAGATGGCTACACCTTC. It encodes CASSDQPRDGYTF.

This clonotype was counted ten times or more. The chain uses TRBV6-1 and TRBJ1-5; D might be TRBD1 (5 bases). This CDR3 contains 16 residues. The germline V gene has CDR1 MNHNS and CDR2 SASEGT. Trimming took off 7 bases at V and 0 bases at J, with 16 bases between the two ends. CDR3 in DNA: TGTGCCAGCACGGGACGCTTAACTAATAGCAATCAGCCCCAGCATTTT. Translation gives CASTGRLTNSNQPQHF.

The chain recombines TRBV5-1 with TRBJ2-3; D not certain. The germline V and J ends were trimmed by 1 base and 8 bases, with 17 bases remaining between them. Germline CDR1 reads SGHRS; CDR2 reads YFSETQ. This CDR3 spans 15 amino acids. CDR3: CASSLNHPLRGTQYF. The DNA of the CDR3 is TGCGCCAGCAGCTTGAACCATCCCTTGCGAGGTACGCAGTATTTT.

The rearrangement uses TRBV7-8 and TRBJ2-2, with 9 bases identical to TRBD2. J lost 1 base, V lost 4 bases, and 7 bases had no gene match. The CDR3 consists of 17 residues. The germline CDR1 and CDR2 sequences are SGHVS and FQNEAQ. CDR3 region: CASSYISGRKNTGELFF. The CDR3 coding sequence is TGTGCCAGCAGCTATATTAGCGGGAGAAAGAACACCGGGGAGCTGTTTTTT.